This TCR beta chain was documented in a study of human T cells and chemical hapten exposure. Study-level findings and limits: Positively correlated with patch test score were the counts of PT1 expanded TCRs.

In its sample, this clonotype was seen a few times. Its target is not known. Time point given: patch test 1, 2 weeks after DPC sensitization. Treatment indicated: therapeutic diphenylcyclopropenone sensitization with weekly scalp DPC. Per the authors' pipeline: A typical sample had 100,000 or so TCRs, with about 23,224 to 750,000 overall. MiXCR, applied by TCRdb to the RACE reads, yields one record per CDR3 protein. For this entry, the V and J calls and clone size follow TCRdb and not the study's own pipeline. This sample has some 380,000 distinct CDR3 sequences, with approximately 4.4% found just once. Material: whole blood, obtained in connection with sensitization to the hapten diphenylcyclopropenone (DPC). The TCR originated in a woman aged 50 to 60 with alopecia areata. Some clones in this sample may be carry-over from other donors' samples.

The CDR3 loop reads CASSLTRGPSYNEQFF. In DNA, the CDR3 is TGCGCCAGCAGCTTGACCAGGGGGCCCTCCTACAATGAGCAGTTCTTC. The rearrangement uses TRBV5-1 and TRBJ2-1; 8 bases fit TRBD1. CDR3 length equals 16 residues. After removal of 1 base from V and 0 bases from J, the junction contained 3 bases not matched to a gene. Germline CDR1 is SGHRS and CDR2 is YFSETQ.